This T cell receptor beta chain is from a study of blood T cell repertoires in COVID-19. Study as a whole: Some COVID-19 samples were acute and others convalescent; all came from the United States, Italy and Spain.

Original methodology: The authors estimated nucleated cell counts from reference gene primer amplification. The method was immunoSEQ multiplex PCR; TCRdb's version includes in-frame clones alone and lacks a portion of them. V and J calls and clone size are copied from that table; D and trimming were computed from the DNA. The sample holds roughly 200,000 clones, 80% to 85% seen once. The V and J ends lost 3 bases and 9 bases respectively, with 15 bases between them. Germline V lookup: CDR1 LNHDA, CDR2 SQIVND (reference sequence). The CDR3 contains 14 residues. This chain uses TRBV19 with TRBJ1-3; D unclear. The TCR was taken from a middle-aged man with acute or convalescent COVID-19. Sequencing was performed on peripheral blood. CDR3 coding DNA: TGTGCCAGTAGTATCGCATCAGGTTTGGGCACCATATATTTT. This encodes CASSIASGLGTIYF.